This TCR beta chain came from a study of control samples from healthy donors and cancer patients. In germline, CDR1 is LNHDA, CDR2 SQIVND (reference sequence). There are 14 residues in the CDR3. V lost 3 bases and J 4 bases, leaving 12 bases between the germline ends. TCRdb keeps only in-frame clones here, not all; method: immunoSEQ multiplex PCR. There are under 200,000 clones in the sample; 80% to 95% occur only once, and 0.68% lies in the top ten. Sequenced input: blood. This sequence originates from a woman in her 30s in good health. This chain links TRBV19 with TRBJ1-2; maybe TRBD1 (5 bases). CDR3 in DNA: TGTGCCAGTAGTATGCAGGGACGAACCTATGGCTACACCTTC. It codes for CASSMQGRTYGYTF.